Listed below are T cell receptor beta chains from one sample, sequenced in a study of cytomegalovirus exposure and HLA in healthy donors. Sequencing used immunoSEQ multiplex PCR; TCRdb keeps in-frame clones, though not all of them. The table shows 50,000 or so clones, with roughly 90% occurring only once. The sequencing input was PBMCs. The receptors derive from a woman aged 18-35 years in good health and CMV-seropositive. Each CDR3 is given with its conserved first and last residue. D genes are given only for firm matches. Only part of the rows carry a size: once, few, many, or a class if the clone is expanded.

clone size	D gene	V gene	J gene	CDR3 length	CDR3 DNA	CDR3 protein
.	TRBD2	TRBV5-1	TRBJ2-1	19	TGCGCCAGCAGCCCTAGCGGGGGGGCTGGTTGGGACTCCTACAATGAGCAGTTCTTC	CASSPSGGAGWDSYNEQFF
.	.	TRBV28	TRBJ1-1	12	TGTGCCAGCGGTACACAGGGTCTAAGAGCTTTCTTT	CASGTQGLRAFF
.	.	TRBV12-5	TRBJ1-3	14	TGTGCTAGTGGACTCCTGACAGGCGGAAACACCATATATTTT	CASGLLTGGNTIYF
few	TRBD1	TRBV29-1	TRBJ1-2	13	TGCAGCGTTGATCCAGGGGGCGGCTATGGCTACACCTTC	CSVDPGGGYGYTF
.	.	TRBV19	TRBJ1-4	14	TGTGCCAGTGCGTACGGGAGATTTAATGAAAAACTGTTTTTT	CASAYGRFNEKLFF
.	.	TRBV30	TRBJ1-3	16	TGTGCCTGGACGTGGGGGGGTCCCCCCCCTGGAAACACCATATATTTT	CAWTWGGPPPGNTIYF
.	TRBD2	TRBV7-2	TRBJ2-1	16	TGTGCCAGCAGCCAAAAGCGGGGGGGCTCCTACAATGAGCAGTTCTTC	CASSQKRGGSYNEQFF
few	TRBD2	TRBV4-1	TRBJ2-5	17	TGCGCCAGCAGCCAACCCAGCGGAGCGGGGGATAGGAAGACCCAGTACTTC	CASSQPSGAGDRKTQYF
.	.	TRBV7-9	TRBJ1-3	15	TGTGCCAGCAGCACCAACAGGGCCTCTGGAAACACCATATATTTT	CASSTNRASGNTIYF
.	TRBD2	TRBV6-4	TRBJ2-4	13	TGTGCCAGCAGTCCGGGGGGGGGATACATTCAGTACTTC	CASSPGGGYIQYF
.	.	TRBV28	TRBJ2-1	14	TGTGCCAGCACCCTAGCCTACCCCTACAATGAGCAGTTCTTC	CASTLAYPYNEQFF
few	TRBD2	TRBV5-1	TRBJ2-2	15	TGCGCCAGCAGCCAGAAGCGGGAGGACACCGGGGAGCTGTTTTTT	CASSQKREDTGELFF
.	TRBD1	TRBV7-9	TRBJ1-2	18	TGTGCCAGCAGCTATGCCTTCGTCCCGGGACAGAAAAACTATGGCTACACCTTC	CASSYAFVPGQKNYGYTF
.	TRBD2	TRBV9	TRBJ2-1	16	TGTGCCAGCAGTGGGGCTGGACTAGCGCATAACAATGAGCAGTTCTTC	CASSGAGLAHNNEQFF